This TCR beta chain came from a study of cytomegalovirus exposure and HLA in healthy donors. Looking at the study overall: Later, an analysis reported that the roughly 120 validation repertoires had used the same platform as the approximately 720 first-cohort repertoires. Study conclusions and caveats: Cytomegalovirus association was assigned to about 150 TCR beta chains.

This clone has just one count. Its cognate antigen is unknown. Profiled with immunoSEQ multiplex PCR; TCRdb holds only in-frame clones, not every one. Of around 350,000 clones in the sample, roughly 85% are singletons; the top ten hold over 0.75%. This CDR3 comprises 17 residues. V was clipped by 7 bases and J by 3 bases, with 20 bases between them. Germline V gene sequence: CDR1 SGHDT, CDR2 YYEEEE. An approximately 130-subject validation cohort, separate from the 666-subject first cohort, supplied the donors. This chain links TRBV5-6 with TRBJ2-6, with D possibly TRBD2 on 7 matching bases. Material: PBMCs. The origin of this receptor is a young woman in good health and CMV-seronegative. The CDR3 sequence: CASQSRGALSGANVLTF. CDR3 nucleotides: TGTGCCAGCCAAAGTCGGGGGGCCCTTAGTGGGGCCAACGTCCTGACTTTC.